This TCR beta chain emerged from a study of beta chain features in type 1 diabetes. Expressed TCRB transcripts were sequenced, since all the RNA that had been isolated was reverse transcribed. The repertoire was sequenced with immunoSEQ multiplex PCR; TCRdb's copy has only in-frame clones and lacks some. The sample has around 250,000 clones, over 65% seen once. The CDR3 length is 12 residues. Trimming cost V 6 bases and J 5 bases; bases outside gene matches: 4. Germline V gene data show CDR1 as ENHRY and CDR2 as SYGVKD. This clone has just a few counts. Sequencing was performed on naive CD4+ T cells from blood. The rearrangement links TRBV10-3 to TRBJ2-7; 7 bases are a match to TRBD2. The TCR was taken from a man aged 25 to 40 in good health. The CDR3 region is CAISGGLDEQYF. Written as DNA, the CDR3 is TGTGCCATCAGCGGCGGACTAGACGAGCAGTACTTC.